This TCR beta chain was retrieved from a study of blood T cell dynamics during melanoma immunotherapy. The protocol was immunoSEQ multiplex PCR, while the TCRdb copy is restricted to in-frame clones and leaves out a portion. The profile shows around 3,400 clones, roughly 90% of them singletons. The V and J ends lost 1 base and 6 bases respectively, with 18 bases between them. The CDR3 spans 17 residues. Germline CDR1 and CDR2: LGHNA and YNFKEQ. Time point meaning: pre-treatment baseline. This specimen was effector memory CD8+ T cells from blood, taken from a patient treated with checkpoint blockade. The gene calls are TRBV4-2 and TRBJ2-2; tentatively, D is TRBD2 (6 bases). This receptor was obtained from a human donor with melanoma. CDR3 DNA: TGTGCCAGCAGCCAAGTCATCCGGGACTCCACGGCCGGGGAGCTGTTTTTT. It translates to CASSQVIRDSTAGELFF.